The 25 T cell receptor beta chains reported below all come from one sample, sequenced in a study of shared clonotypes between healthy human individuals. The naive CD8 population came from CD45RO-negative cells selected for CCR7, without terminally differentiated effector memory CD45RA+ cells. Repertoires were generated with immunoSEQ multiplex PCR, while TCRdb's copy carries only in-frame clones and drops some. In the table there are over 800,000 clones, about 91% of which are singletons. Sequencing was carried out using naive CD8+ T cells sorted from blood. All receptors come from a man aged 30 to 39 in good health.

Comment on this clone: This same CDR3 is encoded by further DNA sequences in the sample. This sequence joins TRBV5-6 and TRBJ2-7; 10 bases are a match to TRBD1. CDR1 SGHDT and CDR2 YYEEEE come from the germline V gene. The CDR3 runs 14 residues. Trimming cost V 2 bases and J 4 bases; bases outside gene matches: 3. CDR3 sequence: CASSFGTGVYEQYF. CDR3 DNA: TGTGCCAGCAGCTTTGGGACAGGGGTTTACGAGCAGTACTTC.

This chain joins TRBV4-1 and TRBJ2-1; tentatively, D is TRBD2 (5 bases). Trimming took 2 bases from V and 11 from J, leaving 10 bases between them. CDR3 length: 12 residues. The germline gives CDR1 MGHRA, CDR2 YSYEKL. In DNA form, the CDR3 reads TGCGCCAGCAGCCAATCCTCGGGGAAGCAGTTCTTC. As protein: CASSQSSGKQFF.

The genes are TRBV27 and TRBJ2-3; perhaps TRBD1 as D (7 bases). Trimming left V 6 bases short and J 7 bases short, with 20 bases between. Germline lookup yields CDR1 MNHEY and CDR2 SMNVEV (reference sequence). This CDR3 is 15 amino acids long. The CDR3 sequence: CASRDLNAGQHTQYF. The CDR3 DNA is TGTGCCAGCAGGGATTTGAATGCGGGACAGCATACGCAGTATTTT.

This sequence joins TRBV18 and TRBJ1-5, with 8 bases lining up with TRBD1. CDR3 length: 16 amino acids. V dropped 3 bases and J dropped 6; count of bases not matched to a gene: 10. Germline loops: CDR1 KGHSH, CDR2 LQKENI. As DNA, the CDR3 is TGTGCCAGCTCACCGGCAGGGGGCTCAAGTACTCAGCCCCAGCATTTT. Its translation: CASSPAGGSSTQPQHF.

This clone was picked up many times. V gene TRBV28 combines with J gene TRBJ1-2; D is unclear. The ends were cut back, 8 bases at V and 8 bases at J, with 12 bases in the middle. This CDR3 spans 11 amino acids. The germline gives CDR1 MDHEN, CDR2 SYDVKM. Written as DNA, the CDR3 is TGTGCCAGCGCCTCATCGTACGGCTACACCTTC. Protein product: CASASSYGYTF.

The chain combines TRBV7-2 with TRBJ2-1; TRBD2 matches at 11 bases. The CDR3 is made up of 19 amino acids. The V and J ends lost 5 bases and 2 bases, in that order; junction bases with no gene match: 14. Per the germline V gene, CDR1 is SGHTA and CDR2 is FQGNSA. In DNA, the CDR3 is TGTGCCAGCAGCGTCGAACCGGGACTAGCGGACCAAGCCTACAATGAGCAGTTCTTC. Translation: CASSVEPGLADQAYNEQFF.

V and J are TRBV7-9 and TRBJ2-7; D is possibly TRBD1 (6 bases). The ends were cut back, 9 bases at V and 4 bases at J, with 16 bases in the middle. The CDR3 is 13 residues long. The germline gives CDR1 SEHNR, CDR2 FQNEAQ (reference sequence). As DNA, the CDR3 is TGTGCCAGTCCTCAGTGGACAGCTTACGAGCAGTACTTC. It yields the protein CASPQWTAYEQYF.

Details on this clone: Additional DNA sequences in this sample encode the identical CDR3. This rearrangement joins TRBV7-9 to TRBJ2-7; perhaps TRBD1 as D (6 bases). This CDR3 is 14 amino acids long. In germline, CDR1 is SEHNR, CDR2 FQNEAQ (reference sequence). Trimming left V 2 bases short and J 3 bases short, with 11 bases between. Here the CDR3 reads CASSLSTGIYEQYF. The DNA for the CDR3 is TGTGCCAGCAGCTTAAGCACAGGGATCTACGAGCAGTACTTC.

The rearrangement joins TRBV7-8 to TRBJ2-1; 8 bases match TRBD2. After removal of 3 bases from V and 6 bases from J, the junction contained 13 bases not matched to a gene. This CDR3 has 17 amino acids. The germline V gene encodes CDR1 SGHVS and CDR2 FQNEAQ. The CDR3 bases are TGTGCCAGCAGCTTTGTTGGGAGGACTAGCCCTCTCAATGAGCAGTTCTTC. Residues: CASSFVGRTSPLNEQFF.

The chain is built from TRBV27 and TRBJ2-1, with D uncertain. With 2 bases removed from V and 0 bases from J, the gap between germline ends came to 11 bases. The CDR3 loop spans 16 amino acids. Germline V gene sequence: CDR1 MNHEY, CDR2 SMNVEV (reference sequence). CDR3 protein: CASSLRFGSSYNEQFF. The CDR3 coding sequence is TGTGCCAGCAGTTTAAGGTTCGGTAGCTCCTACAATGAGCAGTTCTTC.

This clone appeared once. Other DNA sequences in the sample encode the same CDR3. This sequence joins TRBV6-5 and TRBJ2-7; D not certain. The germline V gene encodes CDR1 MNHEY and CDR2 SVGAGI. V was pared by 2 bases and J by 4 bases, with 6 bases between. This CDR3 has 12 residues. The DNA of the CDR3 is TGTGCCAGCAGTTACCCCGGTTACGAGCAGTACTTC. Protein sequence: CASSYPGYEQYF.

The genes are TRBV2 and TRBJ2-7, with D unclear. The CDR3 contains 12 residues. Trimming removed 8 bases from V and 1 base from J, with 9 bases in between. Per germline, CDR1 SNHLY and CDR2 FYNNEI. CDR3 nucleotides: TGTGCCAGCCAGACGTGGTCCTACGAGCAGTACTTC. The encoded protein is CASQTWSYEQYF.

The rearrangement links TRBV2 to TRBJ1-2, with D hard to call. V lost 4 bases to trimming and J lost 0 bases, with 12 bases between them. The CDR3 consists of 15 residues. Germline V gene lookup returns CDR1 SNHLY and CDR2 FYNNEI. The CDR3 region has the DNA TGTGCCAGCAGTGTTTGGGCAGATTCTAACTATGGCTACACCTTC. As protein: CASSVWADSNYGYTF.

V usage is TRBV15 and J usage is TRBJ2-1; D uncertain. The CDR3 length is 14 residues. Trimming stripped 5 bases from V and 7 bases from J, with 15 bases between. The germline V gene has CDR1 LNHNV and CDR2 YYDKDF (reference sequence). The CDR3 sequence: CATSGDGLGNEQFF. The CDR3 DNA sequence: TGTGCCACCAGCGGGGATGGGCTAGGGAATGAGCAGTTCTTC.

The J gene is TRBJ2-2, the V gene TRBV29-1, with 10 nucleotides matching TRBD2. The junction had 15 bases not matched to a gene; V was cut back by 7 bases and J by 7 bases. The CDR3 loop spans 16 amino acids. The germline V gene encodes CDR1 SQVTM and CDR2 ANQGSEA. The CDR3 bases are TGCAGCGGAGCTAGCGGGAGTTTCGAGTGCGGCGGGGAGCTGTTTTTT. Amino acid sequence: CSGASGSFECGGELFF.

This clone was counted a single time. V gene TRBV28 combines with J gene TRBJ1-1; D may be TRBD1 (5 bases). The CDR3 is 12 amino acids. Germline V gene sequence: CDR1 MDHEN, CDR2 SYDVKM. V was pared by 11 bases and J by 4 bases, with 14 bases between. The CDR3 here is CAVLGGGTEAFF. For the CDR3, the DNA is TGTGCCGTCCTCGGGGGAGGCACTGAAGCTTTCTTT.

The chain couples TRBV19 to TRBJ1-3; the D gene is possibly TRBD1 (6 bases). Trimming left V 6 bases short and J 0 bases short, with 12 bases between. From germline, CDR1 is LNHDA and CDR2 SQIVND (reference sequence). This CDR3 contains 15 residues. The CDR3, as DNA: TGTGCCAGTAGCTCAGGGGTGCTCTCTGGAAACACCATATATTTT. It codes for CASSSGVLSGNTIYF.

The V call is TRBV5-1, the J call TRBJ1-5, with 7 bases lining up with TRBD1. V shed 4 bases, J shed 5 bases, and the junction held 9 bases outside the gene matches. The germline V gene has CDR1 SGHRS and CDR2 YFSETQ. This CDR3 spans 15 amino acids. CDR3 sequence: CASSPGGGGYQPQHF. The CDR3 DNA is TGCGCCAGCAGCCCAGGGGGGGGCGGCTATCAGCCCCAGCATTTT.

The chain recombines TRBV5-1 with TRBJ2-7, with D tentatively TRBD2 (5 bases). The length of the CDR3 is 15 residues. Trimming stripped 3 bases from V and 4 bases from J, with 17 bases between. Per germline, CDR1 SGHRS and CDR2 YFSETQ. The CDR3 region is CASSSATAGVYEQYF. The CDR3 DNA is TGCGCCAGCAGCTCAGCTACCGCCGGGGTTTACGAGCAGTACTTC.

The CDR3 spells CASSLEGEANYGYTF. The CDR3 coding sequence is TGCGCCAGCAGCTTGGAAGGGGAAGCTAACTATGGCTACACCTTC. The chain combines TRBV5-1 with TRBJ1-2, with a tentative D call TRBD1 (5 bases). Germline CDR1 reads SGHRS; CDR2 reads YFSETQ. Trimming cost V 0 bases and J 0 bases, with 9 bases left between them. The CDR3 covers 15 residues.

V gene TRBV11-2 combines with J gene TRBJ1-2; D is unresolved. The V gene lost 4 bases and the J gene lost 4 bases, with 10 bases spanning the gap. The CDR3 extends over 13 amino acids. Germline assignment: CDR1 SGHAT and CDR2 FQNNGV. CDR3 sequence reads: CASSSLQTYGYTF. CDR3 coding DNA: TGTGCCAGCAGCTCCCTACAAACCTATGGCTACACCTTC.

This clone appeared a single time. The rearrangement links TRBV15 to TRBJ2-4; 9 nucleotides align to TRBD1. The CDR3 is 14 residues long. The V gene's germline CDR1 is LNHNV and CDR2 YYDKDF (reference sequence). Trimming cost V 1 base and J 10 bases; bases outside gene matches: 5. The DNA for the CDR3 is TGTGCCACCAGCAGAGCCTCGGGACAGGGAATTCAGTACTTC. The encoded protein is CATSRASGQGIQYF.

The chain employs TRBV5-5 and TRBJ1-5, with D possibly TRBD1 on 5 matching bases. Germline V gene sequence: CDR1 SGHKS, CDR2 YYEKEE (reference sequence). CDR3 length equals 12 residues. Trimming took 5 bases from V and 15 from J, leaving 18 bases between them. The CDR3 DNA reads as TGTGCCAGCAGGGGGACTGCTCCCGGGTGGCATTTT. Translating gives CASRGTAPGWHF.

V gene TRBV27 combines with J gene TRBJ2-2; 9 nucleotides align to TRBD1. V dropped 5 bases and J dropped 6; count of bases not matched to a gene: 7. Per the germline V gene, CDR1 is MNHEY and CDR2 is SMNVEV (reference sequence). The length of the CDR3 is 15 residues. CDR3 nucleotides: TGTGCCAGCAGTCGTTGGACAGGGGAAGCCGGGGAGCTGTTTTTT. Its protein is CASSRWTGEAGELFF.

The V and J genes are TRBV16 and TRBJ1-1, with D maybe TRBD1 (6 bases). Trimming took 0 bases from V and 10 from J, leaving 15 bases between them. The CDR3 length is 14 residues. CDR1 is KGHSY, CDR2 FQNENV, per germline. CDR3 sequence: CASSQSPGEVGAFF. For the CDR3, the DNA is TGTGCCAGCAGCCAATCCCCAGGGGAAGTTGGAGCTTTCTTT. Using reference TRBV16 and TRBJ1-1 for the parts outside the CDR3, the full variable domain is GEEVAQTPKHLVRGEGQKAKLYCAPIKGHSYVFWYQQVLKNEFKFLISFQNENVFDETGMPKERFSAKCLPNSPCSLEIQATKLEDSAVYFCASSQSPGEVGAFFGQGTRLTVV.